The 16 T cell receptor beta chains listed next were all sequenced from one sample in a study of blood T cell repertoires in COVID-19. Repertoires were generated with immunoSEQ multiplex PCR, while TCRdb's copy carries only in-frame clones and drops some. The top ten clones hold about 10% of a sample with approximately 100,000 clones, approximately 80% of them seen once. The sample was peripheral blood. All receptors derive from a man aged 65-85 years with acute or convalescent COVID-19.

The chain has TRBV29-1 and TRBJ2-2; D is possibly TRBD1 (5 bases). Between the trimmed V and J ends, which lost 6 bases and 5 bases, there was a span of 19 bases. The CDR3 contains 15 residues. Germline CDR1 and CDR2: SQVTM and ANQGSEA. CDR3 residues: CSVYTGRDWTGELFF. The CDR3 DNA reads as TGCAGCGTCTATACCGGCAGGGATTGGACCGGGGAGCTGTTTTTT.

The genes are TRBV5-6 and TRBJ2-1; maybe TRBD2 (6 bases). This CDR3 spans 16 amino acids. With 5 bases removed from V and 0 bases from J, the gap between germline ends came to 15 bases. The germline V gene has CDR1 SGHDT and CDR2 YYEEEE. CDR3 residues: CASRYNSGSSYNEQFF. CDR3 DNA: TGTGCCAGCAGATACAATAGCGGTAGCTCCTACAATGAGCAGTTCTTC.

This clone was recorded only once. The DNA of the CDR3 is TGTGCCAGCAGCGTAATGCGGGGAGACACCGGGGAGCTGTTTTTT. It codes for CASSVMRGDTGELFF. The gene calls are TRBV9 and TRBJ2-2; a possible D gene is TRBD2 (6 bases). The V end lost 1 base, the J end lost 3 bases, and 10 bases lay between the germline ends. The CDR3 is made up of 15 amino acids. Germline V gene sequence: CDR1 SGDLS, CDR2 YYNGEE.

Of note for this clone: At the DNA level, this CDR3 is encoded by other sequences in the same sample as well. The chain links TRBV7-3 to TRBJ1-1; D gene uncertain. CDR1 SGHTA and CDR2 FQGTGA come from the germline V gene. There are 14 residues in the CDR3. With 2 bases removed from V and 0 bases from J, the gap between germline ends came to 7 bases. CDR3 loop: CASSLAGMNTEAFF. CDR3 nucleotides: TGTGCCAGCAGCTTAGCAGGAATGAACACTGAAGCTTTCTTT.

This clone was recorded once. The rearrangement uses TRBV30 and TRBJ1-5; the match to TRBD1 covers 8 bases. V shed 1 base, J shed 6 bases, and the junction held 11 bases outside the gene matches. The CDR3 runs to 16 residues. The germline V gene has CDR1 GTSNPN and CDR2 SVGIG (reference sequence). The chain's CDR3 is CAWSAYRGERSQPQHF. The DNA for the CDR3 is TGTGCCTGGAGTGCATACAGGGGGGAAAGAAGTCAGCCCCAGCATTTT.

This sequence joins TRBV9 and TRBJ2-5; D not resolved. The V end was cut by 7 bases, the J end by 5 bases, with 18 bases between. Germline values: CDR1 SGDLS, CDR2 YYNGEE. CDR3 size: 14 residues. CDR3 residues: CASGRRPVGETQYF. The DNA of the CDR3 is TGTGCCAGCGGTCGACGCCCCGTCGGGGAGACCCAGTACTTC.

This clone was recorded a few times. This chain links TRBV4-2 with TRBJ1-5, with TRBD1 as a possible D gene (5 bases). Germline V lookup: CDR1 LGHNA, CDR2 YNFKEQ. This CDR3 is built from 15 residues. Trimming cost V 3 bases and J 0 bases, with 9 bases left between them. The CDR3 region has the DNA TGTGCCAGCAGCCAGGCCAGGGATAGCAATCAGCCCCAGCATTTT. It encodes CASSQARDSNQPQHF.

V gene TRBV7-9 combines with J gene TRBJ1-1; 8 positions agree with TRBD1. V trimming: 8 bases; J trimming: 2 bases; junction bases outside the gene matches: 10. Germline CDR1 reads SEHNR; CDR2 reads FQNEAQ (reference sequence). The length of the CDR3 is 15 residues. The CDR3 protein is CASRTGGSVNTEAFF. As DNA, the CDR3 is TGTGCCAGCCGAACAGGGGGGTCGGTTAACACTGAAGCTTTCTTT.

This chain links TRBV5-7 with TRBJ1-2; 11 bases are shared with TRBD1. TRBV5-7 is an ORF, and what it does is uncertain. There are 17 residues in the CDR3. J lost 2 bases, V lost 5 bases, and 11 bases had no gene match. CDR3 DNA: TGTGCCAGCAGTCCCGGGACAGGGGGAAACCCCAACTATGGCTACACCTTC. This codes for CASSPGTGGNPNYGYTF.

The CDR3 DNA is TGTGCCAGCAACTCGGGACTAGCTGAGGCAGATACGCAGTATTTT. Protein product: CASNSGLAEADTQYF. The V and J genes are TRBV28 and TRBJ2-3, with 9 bases lining up with TRBD2. The CDR3 spans 15 residues. CDR1 and CDR2 (germline): MDHEN, SYDVKM. V dropped 7 bases and J dropped 4; count of bases not matched to a gene: 9. The variable domain in full, completed from reference TRBV28 and TRBJ2-3, reads DVKVTQSSRYLVKRTGEKVFLECVQDMDHENMFWYRQDPGLGLRLIYFSYDVKMKEKGDIPEGYSVSREKKERFSLILESASTNQTSMYLCASNSGLAEADTQYFGPGTRLTVL.

The V and J genes are TRBV25-1 and TRBJ1-2; unclear D gene. From germline, CDR1 is MGHDK and CDR2 SYGVNS. Trimming took 3 bases from V and 6 from J, leaving 5 bases between them. The CDR3 is 11 amino acids. CDR3 protein: CASSDTHGYTF. The DNA of the CDR3 is TGTGCCAGCAGTGATACTCATGGCTACACCTTC.

The chain recombines TRBV5-8 with TRBJ1-5; TRBD1 matches 10 bases. Per the germline V gene, CDR1 is SGHTS and CDR2 is YDEGEE. The CDR3 covers 14 residues. J was trimmed by 5 bases and V by 5 bases; bases with no gene match: 4. Written as DNA, the CDR3 is TGTGCCAGCAGAAGACAGGGGGCAGATCAGCCCCAGCATTTT. Translation: CASRRQGADQPQHF.

J is TRBJ2-1 and V is TRBV29-1; 10 positions agree with TRBD2. The trim removed 3 bases at V and 8 bases at J, leaving 10 bases unmatched. CDR1 SQVTM and CDR2 ANQGSEA come from the germline V gene. The CDR3 consists of 15 residues. This CDR3 reads CSVDIAGGLLYEQFF. The CDR3 DNA sequence: TGCAGCGTTGATATAGCGGGGGGACTACTATATGAGCAGTTCTTC.

This chain uses TRBV14 with TRBJ2-5, with 7 bases fitting TRBD2. Per the germline V gene, CDR1 is SGHDN and CDR2 is FVKESK. The CDR3 totals 14 residues. The trim removed 4 bases at V and 1 base at J, leaving 3 bases unmatched. CDR3 nucleotides: TGTGCCAGCAGCCCGCGACTAGCCCAAGAGACCCAGTACTTC. Protein product: CASSPRLAQETQYF.

The chain uses TRBV3-1 (or the pseudogene TRBV3-2) and TRBJ2-3; possible D gene TRBD2, 6 bases. Germline V gene lookup returns CDR1 LGHDT and CDR2 YNNKEL (reference sequence). The V and J ends lost 4 bases and 1 base respectively, with 12 bases between them. This CDR3 has 15 residues. CDR3 DNA: TGTGCCAGCAGCCCGGGACTTATTCGCACAGATACGCAGTATTTT. Protein sequence: CASSPGLIRTDTQYF.

V and J are TRBV7-2 and TRBJ1-1, with D unresolved. V gave up 0 bases and J gave up 7 bases, with 9 bases separating them. The CDR3 consists of 13 residues. CDR1 and CDR2 from the germline V gene are SGHTA and FQGNSA. CDR3 in amino acids: CASSLAAVSEAFF. Here the CDR3 DNA reads TGTGCCAGCAGCTTAGCGGCAGTCAGTGAAGCTTTCTTT.